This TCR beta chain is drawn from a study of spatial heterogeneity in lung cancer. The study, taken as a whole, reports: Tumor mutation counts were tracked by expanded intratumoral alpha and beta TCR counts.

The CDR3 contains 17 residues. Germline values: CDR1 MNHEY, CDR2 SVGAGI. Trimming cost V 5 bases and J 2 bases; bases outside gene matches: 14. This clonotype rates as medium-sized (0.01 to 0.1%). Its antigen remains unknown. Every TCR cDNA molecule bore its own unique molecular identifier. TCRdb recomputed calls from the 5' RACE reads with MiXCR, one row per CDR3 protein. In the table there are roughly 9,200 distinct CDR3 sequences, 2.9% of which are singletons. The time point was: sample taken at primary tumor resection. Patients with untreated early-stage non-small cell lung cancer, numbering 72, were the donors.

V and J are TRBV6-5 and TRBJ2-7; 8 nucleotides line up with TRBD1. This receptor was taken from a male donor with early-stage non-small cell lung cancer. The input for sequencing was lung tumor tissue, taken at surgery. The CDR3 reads CASSTRQGNRGTYEQYF. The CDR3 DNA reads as TGTGCCAGCAGTACTCGACAGGGGAACAGAGGCACCTACGAGCAGTACTTC.